A single sample gave rise to the 11 T cell receptor beta chains below, sequenced in a study of chemoradiotherapy in HPV16-positive cancers. The assay was immunoSEQ multiplex PCR, and TCRdb's table has in-frame clones only and misses some. This table has fewer than 15,000 clones, around 66% appearing once. This sample was taken from a patient who underwent chemoradiotherapy. These receptors were obtained from a human donor with HPV-associated anogenital cancer.

The V and J genes are TRBV11-2 and TRBJ2-1; D assignment may be TRBD1 or TRBD2 (5 bases each). Germline loops: CDR1 SGHAT, CDR2 FQNNGV. This CDR3 contains 13 residues. With 5 bases removed from V and 9 bases from J, the gap between germline ends came to 14 bases. CDR3 nucleotides: TGTGCCAGCAGCGTTGGGACCGCAATTGAGCAGTTCTTC. The encoded protein is CASSVGTAIEQFF. Combining the CDR3 with reference TRBV11-2 and TRBJ2-1 gives the whole variable domain EAGVAQSPRYKIIEKRQSVAFWCNPISGHATLYWYQQILGQGPKLLIQFQNNGVVDDSQLPKDRFSAERLKGVDSTLKIQPAKLEDSAVYLCASSVGTAIEQFFGPGTRLTVL.

The chain uses TRBV28 and TRBJ1-1; D is unclear. CDR1 is MDHEN, CDR2 SYDVKM, per germline. The CDR3 is made up of 11 amino acids. V lost 3 bases, J lost 6 bases, and 5 bases lay in between. The CDR3 DNA sequence: TGTGCCAGCAGTTTGACATCTGAAGCTTTCTTT. It encodes CASSLTSEAFF.

This clone is a singleton in its sample. The gene calls are TRBV5-5 and TRBJ1-2; 7 nucleotides align to TRBD1. Trimming cost V 4 bases and J 5 bases; bases outside gene matches: 5. The CDR3 consists of 13 residues. Germline V CDR1 and CDR2: SGHKS, YYEKEE (reference sequence). Written as DNA, the CDR3 is TGTGCCAGCAGCCTGGACAGGATTTATGGCTACACCTTC. It encodes CASSLDRIYGYTF.

The chain combines TRBV30 with TRBJ1-2; D is uncertain. Germline values: CDR1 GTSNPN, CDR2 SVGIG (reference sequence). The CDR3 sequence is 13 residues long. V dropped 3 bases and J dropped 4 bases, with 12 bases sitting between them. CDR3 nucleotides: TGTGCCTGGAGCGTCGGGCTGTCCTATGGCTACACCTTC. It is translated as CAWSVGLSYGYTF.

This CDR3 reads CASSRTGQGDIQYF. DNA for the CDR3: TGTGCCAGCAGCCGAACGGGGCAGGGGGACATTCAGTACTTC. The chain is built from TRBV11-2 and TRBJ2-4; TRBD1 aligns across 7 bases. The CDR3 spans 14 residues. The V segment lost 5 bases and the J segment 8 bases; nucleotides outside the gene matches: 9. Germline values: CDR1 SGHAT, CDR2 FQNNGV.

The chain combines TRBV18 with TRBJ2-5; TRBD2 is a possible D gene (5 bases). This CDR3 comprises 16 residues. Between the trimmed V and J ends, which lost 4 bases and 5 bases, there was a span of 20 bases. Germline values: CDR1 KGHSH, CDR2 LQKENI. DNA of the CDR3: TGTGCCAGCTCACTTCGGGGTGGCCGGCTTAGGGAGACCCAGTACTTC. Translation: CASSLRGGRLRETQYF.

The V gene is TRBV5-1, the J gene TRBJ2-5; 14 nucleotides match TRBD2. Trimming took 3 bases from V and 1 from J; bases not matched to a gene: 11. This CDR3 has 19 amino acids. Germline lookup yields CDR1 SGHRS and CDR2 YFSETQ. In DNA form, the CDR3 reads TGCGCCAGCAGCTCGGGGACTAGCGGGGGCTCAGTCCCCCAAGAGACCCAGTACTTC. It is translated as CASSSGTSGGSVPQETQYF.

V is TRBV4-1 and J is TRBJ2-7; D is undetermined. The CDR3 totals 16 residues. Looked up from germline, CDR1 is MGHRA and CDR2 is YSYEKL. Trimming removed 0 bases from V and 2 bases from J, with 14 bases in between. CDR3 coding DNA: TGCGCCAGCAGCCAAGATCAGGTCAGGAGCGCCTACGAGCAGTACTTC. As protein: CASSQDQVRSAYEQYF.

This chain connects TRBV19 to TRBJ1-6; maybe TRBD1 (5 bases). From germline, CDR1 is LNHDA and CDR2 SQIVND (reference sequence). The CDR3 consists of 16 residues. V gave up 4 bases and J gave up 0 bases, with 10 bases separating them. CDR3 DNA: TGTGCCAGTAGTACCGGGGGGAGCTCCTATAATTCACCCCTCCACTTT. Its protein product is CASSTGGSSYNSPLHF.

The genes are TRBV5-6 and TRBJ2-7; D is perhaps TRBD2 (6 bases). Germline loops: CDR1 SGHDT, CDR2 YYEEEE. The CDR3 covers 17 residues. The V gene lost 0 bases and the J gene lost 0 bases, with 16 bases spanning the gap. CDR3 nucleotide sequence: TGTGCCAGCAGCTTGGGAGGAGGGCTTGCGCTCTCCTACGAGCAGTACTTC. Translating it yields CASSLGGGLALSYEQYF.

V gene TRBV6-6 combines with J gene TRBJ1-1, with 9 bases that match TRBD1. V lost 6 bases and J lost 4; bases outside the gene matches: 3. The CDR3 spans 13 residues. Germline V gene data show CDR1 as MNHNY and CDR2 as SVGAGI (reference sequence). The DNA of the CDR3 is TGTGCCAGCAGATTACAGGGGGCCACTGAAGCTTTCTTT. Its translation: CASRLQGATEAFF.